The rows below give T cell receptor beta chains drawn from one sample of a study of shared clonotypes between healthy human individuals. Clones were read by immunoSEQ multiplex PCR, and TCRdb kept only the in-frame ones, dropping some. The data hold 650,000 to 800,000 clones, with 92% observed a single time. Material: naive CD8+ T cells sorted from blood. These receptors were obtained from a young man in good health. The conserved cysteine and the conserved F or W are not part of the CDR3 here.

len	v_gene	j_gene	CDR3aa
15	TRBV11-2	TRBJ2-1	ATTGQGVFSRYNEQF
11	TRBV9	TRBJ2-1	ASSGETGDEQF
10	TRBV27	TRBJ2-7	ASSGRDYEQY
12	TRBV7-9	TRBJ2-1	ASTGGAAYNEQF
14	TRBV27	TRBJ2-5	ASSLVGGRAAETQY
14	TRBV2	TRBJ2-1	ASRDTGMGYYNEQF
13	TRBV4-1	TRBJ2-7	ASSQDLGPSEEQY
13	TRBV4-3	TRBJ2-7	ASRPSRDSSYEQY
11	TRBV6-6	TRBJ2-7	ASSEGMGYEQY
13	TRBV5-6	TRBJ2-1	ASSFGVSSYNEQF
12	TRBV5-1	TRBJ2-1	ASSLATGVNEQF
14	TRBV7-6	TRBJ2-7	ASSLGIETGANEQY
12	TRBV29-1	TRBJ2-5	SVDSTGRRETQY
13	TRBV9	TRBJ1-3	ASSDPLGSGNTIY
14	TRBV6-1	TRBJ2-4	ASSAYRGDSKNIQY
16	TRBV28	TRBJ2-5	ASSLPSRGSGGQETQY
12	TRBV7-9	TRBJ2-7	ASSADTRPYEQY
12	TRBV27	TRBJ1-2	ATAPPGETYGYT
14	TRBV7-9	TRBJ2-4	ASSGGSGRDLNIQY
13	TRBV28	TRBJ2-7	ASSDPDRPDYEQY
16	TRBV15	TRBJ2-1	ATSTDSLLLARDNEQF
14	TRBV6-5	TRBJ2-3	ASSYTLADSTDTQY
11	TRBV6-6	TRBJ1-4	ASTYKLGEKLF
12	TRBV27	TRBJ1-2	ASSSDREIYGYT
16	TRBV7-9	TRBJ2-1	ASSLALGTGSLYNEQF
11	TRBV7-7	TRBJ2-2	ASQASWSGELF
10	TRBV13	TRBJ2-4	ASSGAENIQY
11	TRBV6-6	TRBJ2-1	ASSVAEYNEQF
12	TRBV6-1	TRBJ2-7	ASSERQVAYEQY
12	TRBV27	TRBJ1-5	ASSSLGLGQPQH
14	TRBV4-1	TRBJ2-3	ASSQVGSGDTDTQY
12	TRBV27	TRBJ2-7	ASSPGQGAYEQY
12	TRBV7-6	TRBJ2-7	ASSPRRGSHEQY
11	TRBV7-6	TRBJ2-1	ASSPGLGNEQF
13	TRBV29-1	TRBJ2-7	SVEDRGRTAYEQY
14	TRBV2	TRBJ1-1	ASSEEGSAGGTEAF
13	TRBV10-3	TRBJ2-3	AISDMTGRPDTQY
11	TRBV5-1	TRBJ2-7	ASSHGTNYEQY
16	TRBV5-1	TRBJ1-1	ASSRALDRGLMNTEAF
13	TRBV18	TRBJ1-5	ASSPPGAGNQPQH
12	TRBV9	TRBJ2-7	ASSPGPGAYEQY
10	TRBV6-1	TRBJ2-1	ASLNAYNEQF
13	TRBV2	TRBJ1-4	ASSELTGRDEKLF
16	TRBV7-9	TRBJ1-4	ASSGRSLSPKTNEKLF
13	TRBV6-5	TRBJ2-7	ASSSHGGGGYEQY
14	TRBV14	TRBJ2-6	ASSHTAGAGANVLT
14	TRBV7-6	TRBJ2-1	ASRPSGLAAYNEQF
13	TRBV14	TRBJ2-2	ASSQDFPGTGELF
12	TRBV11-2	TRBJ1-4	ASSLAPGGEKLF
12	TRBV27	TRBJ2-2	ASRPLGNTGELF
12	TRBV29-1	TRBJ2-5	SVYWLEGRKTQY
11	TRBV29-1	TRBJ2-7	SVEAGDAYEQY
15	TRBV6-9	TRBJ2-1	ASSHISGTRFYNEQF
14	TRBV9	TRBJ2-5	ASSPETSGAQETQY
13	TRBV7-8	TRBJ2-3	ASSRLAEHTDTQY